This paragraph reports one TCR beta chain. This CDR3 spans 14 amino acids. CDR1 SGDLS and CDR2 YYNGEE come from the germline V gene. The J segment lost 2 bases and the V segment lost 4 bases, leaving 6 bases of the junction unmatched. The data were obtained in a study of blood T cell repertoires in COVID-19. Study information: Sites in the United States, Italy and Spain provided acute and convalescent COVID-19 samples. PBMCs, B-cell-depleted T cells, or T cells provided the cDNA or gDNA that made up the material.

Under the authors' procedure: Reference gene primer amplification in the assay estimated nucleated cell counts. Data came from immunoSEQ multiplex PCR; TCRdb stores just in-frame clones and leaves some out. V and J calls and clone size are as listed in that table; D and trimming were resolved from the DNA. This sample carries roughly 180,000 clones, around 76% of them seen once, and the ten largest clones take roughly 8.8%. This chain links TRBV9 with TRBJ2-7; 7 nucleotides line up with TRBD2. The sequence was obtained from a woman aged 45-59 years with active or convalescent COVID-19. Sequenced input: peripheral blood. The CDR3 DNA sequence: TGTGCCAGCAGCCCAAGCGGGGCCGCCTACGAGCAGTACTTC. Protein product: CASSPSGAAYEQYF.